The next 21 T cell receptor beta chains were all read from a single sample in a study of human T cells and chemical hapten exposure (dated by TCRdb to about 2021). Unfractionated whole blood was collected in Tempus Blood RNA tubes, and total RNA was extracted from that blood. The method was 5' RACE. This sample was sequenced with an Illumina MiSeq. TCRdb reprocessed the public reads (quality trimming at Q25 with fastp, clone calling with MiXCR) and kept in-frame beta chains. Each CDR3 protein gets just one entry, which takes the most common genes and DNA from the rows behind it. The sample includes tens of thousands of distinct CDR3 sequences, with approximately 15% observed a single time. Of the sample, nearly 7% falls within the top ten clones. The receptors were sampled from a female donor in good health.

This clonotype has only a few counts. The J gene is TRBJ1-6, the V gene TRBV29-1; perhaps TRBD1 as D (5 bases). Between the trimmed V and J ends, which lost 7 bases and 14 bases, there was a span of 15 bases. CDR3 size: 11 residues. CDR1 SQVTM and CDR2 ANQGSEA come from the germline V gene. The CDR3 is CSAVGAGSLHF. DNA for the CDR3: TGCAGCGCGGTAGGGGCAGGATCCCTCCACTTT.

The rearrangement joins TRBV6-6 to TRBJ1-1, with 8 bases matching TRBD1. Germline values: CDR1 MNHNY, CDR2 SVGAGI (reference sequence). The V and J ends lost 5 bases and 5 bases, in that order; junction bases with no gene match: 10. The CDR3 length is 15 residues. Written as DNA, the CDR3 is TGTGCCAGCAGTGGACTTGGACAGGGAGTAACTGAAGCTTTCTTT. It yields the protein CASSGLGQGVTEAFF.

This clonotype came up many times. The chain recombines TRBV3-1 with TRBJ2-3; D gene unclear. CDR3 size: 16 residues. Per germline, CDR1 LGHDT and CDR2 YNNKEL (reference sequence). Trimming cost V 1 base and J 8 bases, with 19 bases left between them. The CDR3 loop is CASSQVLQFMASTQYF. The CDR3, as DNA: TGTGCCAGCAGCCAAGTCCTCCAGTTTATGGCGTCTACGCAGTATTTT.

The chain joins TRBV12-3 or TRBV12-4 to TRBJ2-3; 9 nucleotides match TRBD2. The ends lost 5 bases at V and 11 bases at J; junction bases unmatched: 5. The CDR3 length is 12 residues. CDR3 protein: CASSPSGVKQYF. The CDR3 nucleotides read TGTGCCAGCAGTCCTAGCGGGGTTAAGCAGTATTTT.

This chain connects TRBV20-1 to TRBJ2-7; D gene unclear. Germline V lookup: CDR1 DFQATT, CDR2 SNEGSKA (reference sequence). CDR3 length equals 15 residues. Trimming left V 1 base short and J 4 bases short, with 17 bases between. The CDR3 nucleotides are TGCAGTGCTAGAGTGTTCCCGTCTTCGAGGTACGAGCAGTACTTC. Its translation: CSARVFPSSRYEQYF.

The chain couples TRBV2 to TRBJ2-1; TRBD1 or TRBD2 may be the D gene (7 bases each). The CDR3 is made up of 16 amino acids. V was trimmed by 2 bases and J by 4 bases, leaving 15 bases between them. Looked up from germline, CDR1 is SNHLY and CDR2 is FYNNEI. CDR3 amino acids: CASSEWGGQKYNEQFF. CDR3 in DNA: TGTGCCAGCAGTGAATGGGGGGGACAGAAATACAATGAGCAGTTCTTC.

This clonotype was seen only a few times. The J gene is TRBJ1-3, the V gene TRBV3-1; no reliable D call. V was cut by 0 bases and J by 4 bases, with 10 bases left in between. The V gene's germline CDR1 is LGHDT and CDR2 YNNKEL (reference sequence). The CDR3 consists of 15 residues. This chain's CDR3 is CASSQDPGTGNTIYF. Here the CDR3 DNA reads TGTGCCAGCAGCCAAGATCCGGGAACGGGAAACACCATATATTTT.

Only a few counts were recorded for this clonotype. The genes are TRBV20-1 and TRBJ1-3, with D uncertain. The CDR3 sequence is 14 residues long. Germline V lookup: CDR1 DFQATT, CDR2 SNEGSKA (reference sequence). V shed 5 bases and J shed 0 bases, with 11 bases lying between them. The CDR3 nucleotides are TGCAGTGCTGGCCGGGAGGACTCTGGAAACACCATATATTTT. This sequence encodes CSAGREDSGNTIYF.

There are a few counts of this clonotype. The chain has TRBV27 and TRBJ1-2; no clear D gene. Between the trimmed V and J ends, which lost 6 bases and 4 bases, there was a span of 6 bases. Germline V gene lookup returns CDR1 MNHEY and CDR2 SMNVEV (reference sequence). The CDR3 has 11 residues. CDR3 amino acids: CASSPGYGYTF. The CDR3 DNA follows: TGTGCCAGCAGCCCTGGCTATGGCTACACCTTC.

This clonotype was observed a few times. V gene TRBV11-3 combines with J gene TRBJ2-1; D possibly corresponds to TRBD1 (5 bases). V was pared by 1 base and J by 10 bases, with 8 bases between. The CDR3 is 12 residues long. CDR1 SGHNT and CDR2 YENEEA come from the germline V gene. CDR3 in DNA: TGTGCCAGCAGCTTAGGGCAGGGCGAGCAGTTCTTC. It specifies CASSLGQGEQFF.

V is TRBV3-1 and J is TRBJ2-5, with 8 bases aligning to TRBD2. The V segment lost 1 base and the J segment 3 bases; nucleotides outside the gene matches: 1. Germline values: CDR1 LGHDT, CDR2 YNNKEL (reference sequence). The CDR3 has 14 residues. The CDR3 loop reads CASSQATSEETQYF. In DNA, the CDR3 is TGTGCCAGCAGCCAAGCGACTAGCGAAGAGACCCAGTACTTC.

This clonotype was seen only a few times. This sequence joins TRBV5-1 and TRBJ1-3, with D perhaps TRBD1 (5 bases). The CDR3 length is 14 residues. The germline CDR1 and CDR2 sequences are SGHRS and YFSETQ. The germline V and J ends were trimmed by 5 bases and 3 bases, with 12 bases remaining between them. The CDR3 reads CASSNQGLGNTIYF. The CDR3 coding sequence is TGCGCCAGCAGTAACCAGGGACTTGGAAACACCATATATTTT.

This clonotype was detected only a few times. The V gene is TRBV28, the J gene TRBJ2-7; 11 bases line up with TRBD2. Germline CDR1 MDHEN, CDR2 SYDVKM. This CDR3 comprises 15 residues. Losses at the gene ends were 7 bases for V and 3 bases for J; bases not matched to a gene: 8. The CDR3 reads CASTVSGRGVYEQYF. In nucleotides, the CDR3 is TGTGCCAGCACCGTTAGCGGGAGGGGCGTCTACGAGCAGTACTTC.

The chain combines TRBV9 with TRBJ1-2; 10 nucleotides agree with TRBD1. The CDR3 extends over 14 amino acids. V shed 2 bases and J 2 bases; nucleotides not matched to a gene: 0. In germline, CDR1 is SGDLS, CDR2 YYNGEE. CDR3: CASSVGQGNYGYTF. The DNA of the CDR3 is TGTGCCAGCAGCGTGGGACAGGGGAACTATGGCTACACCTTC.

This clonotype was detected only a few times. CDR3 DNA: TGTGCCAGCAGTTTTGTATCGGACGGGGAGCTGTTTTTT. The encoded protein is CASSFVSDGELFF. The chain employs TRBV4-2 and TRBJ2-2; D gene uncertain. Trimming cost V 6 bases and J 7 bases, with 12 bases left between them. This CDR3 spans 13 amino acids. CDR1 is LGHNA and CDR2 is YNFKEQ in the germline V gene.

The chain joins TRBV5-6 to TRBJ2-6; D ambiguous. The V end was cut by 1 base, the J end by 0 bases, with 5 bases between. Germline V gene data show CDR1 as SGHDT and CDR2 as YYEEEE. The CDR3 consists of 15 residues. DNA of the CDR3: TGTGCCAGCAGCTTGTACCTCTCTGGGGCCAACGTCCTGACTTTC. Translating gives CASSLYLSGANVLTF.

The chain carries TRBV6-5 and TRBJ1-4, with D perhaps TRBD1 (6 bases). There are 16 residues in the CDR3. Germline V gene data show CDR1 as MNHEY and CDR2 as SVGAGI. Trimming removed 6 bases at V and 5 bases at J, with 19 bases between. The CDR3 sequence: CASSPGQSGGNEKLFF. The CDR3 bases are TGTGCCAGCAGCCCCGGACAGTCTGGCGGGAATGAAAAACTGTTTTTT.

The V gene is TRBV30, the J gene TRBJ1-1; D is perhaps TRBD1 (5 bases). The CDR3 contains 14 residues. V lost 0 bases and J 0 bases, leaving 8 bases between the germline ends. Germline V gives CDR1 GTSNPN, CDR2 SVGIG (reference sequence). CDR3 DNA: TGTGCCTGGAGTGTAACCAGGGTGAACACTGAAGCTTTCTTT. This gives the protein CAWSVTRVNTEAFF.

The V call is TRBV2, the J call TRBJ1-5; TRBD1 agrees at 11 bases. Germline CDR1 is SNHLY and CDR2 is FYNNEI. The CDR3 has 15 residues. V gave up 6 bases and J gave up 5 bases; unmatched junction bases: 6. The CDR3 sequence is CASSRTGGLDQPQHF. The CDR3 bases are TGTGCCAGCAGCCGGACAGGGGGCTTAGATCAGCCCCAGCATTTT.

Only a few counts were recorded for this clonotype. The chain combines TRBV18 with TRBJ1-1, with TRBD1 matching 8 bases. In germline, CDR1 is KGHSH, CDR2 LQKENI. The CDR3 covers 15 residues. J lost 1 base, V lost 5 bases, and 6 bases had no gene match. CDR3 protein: CASSSSGTGNTEAFF. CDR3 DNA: TGTGCCAGCTCATCCTCCGGGACAGGGAACACTGAAGCTTTCTTT. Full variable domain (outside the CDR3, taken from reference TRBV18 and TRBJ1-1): NAGVMQNPRHLVRRRGQEARLRCSPMKGHSHVYWYRQLPEEGLKFMVYLQKENIIDESGMPKERFSAEFPKEGPSILRIQQVVRGDSAAYFCASSSSGTGNTEAFFGQGTRLTVV.

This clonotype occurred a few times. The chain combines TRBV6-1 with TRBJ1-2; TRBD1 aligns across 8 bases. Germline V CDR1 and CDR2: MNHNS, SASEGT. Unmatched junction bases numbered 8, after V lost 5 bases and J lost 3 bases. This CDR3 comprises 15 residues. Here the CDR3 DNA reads TGTGCCAGCAGTTCCAATACAGGGGGAGACTATGGCTACACCTTC. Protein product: CASSSNTGGDYGYTF.